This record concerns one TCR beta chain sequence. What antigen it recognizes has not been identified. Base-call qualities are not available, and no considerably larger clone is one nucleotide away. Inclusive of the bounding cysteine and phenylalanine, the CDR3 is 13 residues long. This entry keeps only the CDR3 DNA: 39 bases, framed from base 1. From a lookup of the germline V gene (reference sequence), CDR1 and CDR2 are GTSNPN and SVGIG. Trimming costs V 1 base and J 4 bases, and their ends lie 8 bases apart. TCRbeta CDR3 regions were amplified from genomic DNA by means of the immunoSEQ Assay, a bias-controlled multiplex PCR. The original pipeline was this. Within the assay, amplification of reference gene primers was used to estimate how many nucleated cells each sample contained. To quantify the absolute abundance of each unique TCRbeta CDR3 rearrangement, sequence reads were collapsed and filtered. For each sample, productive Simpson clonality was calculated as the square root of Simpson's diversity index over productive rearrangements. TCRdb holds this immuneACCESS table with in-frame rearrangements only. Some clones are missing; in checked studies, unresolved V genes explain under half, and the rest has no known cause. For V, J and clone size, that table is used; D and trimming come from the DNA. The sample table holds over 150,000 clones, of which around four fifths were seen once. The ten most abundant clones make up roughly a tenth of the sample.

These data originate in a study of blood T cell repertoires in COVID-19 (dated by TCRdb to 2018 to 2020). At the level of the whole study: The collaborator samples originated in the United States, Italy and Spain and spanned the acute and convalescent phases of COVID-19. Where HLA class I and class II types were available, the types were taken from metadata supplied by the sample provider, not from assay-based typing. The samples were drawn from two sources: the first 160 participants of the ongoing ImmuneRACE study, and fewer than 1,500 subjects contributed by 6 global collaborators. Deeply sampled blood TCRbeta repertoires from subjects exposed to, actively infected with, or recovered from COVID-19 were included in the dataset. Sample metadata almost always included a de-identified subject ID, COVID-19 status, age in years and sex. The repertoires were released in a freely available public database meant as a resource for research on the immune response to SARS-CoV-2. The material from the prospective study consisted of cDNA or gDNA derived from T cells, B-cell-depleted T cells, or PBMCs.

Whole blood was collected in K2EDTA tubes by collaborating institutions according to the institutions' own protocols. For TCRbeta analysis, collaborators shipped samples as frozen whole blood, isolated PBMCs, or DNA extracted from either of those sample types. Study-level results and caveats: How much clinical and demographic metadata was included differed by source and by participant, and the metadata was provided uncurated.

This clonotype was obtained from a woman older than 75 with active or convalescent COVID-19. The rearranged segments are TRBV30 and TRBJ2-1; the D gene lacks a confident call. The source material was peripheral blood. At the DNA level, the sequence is TGTGCCTGGAGTGGGCTCTCGTACAATGAGCAGTTCTTC. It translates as CAWSGLSYNEQFF.